The T cell receptor (beta chain) described here comes from a study of cytomegalovirus exposure and HLA in healthy donors. This clone was observed a single time. The V gene's germline CDR1 is MGHDK and CDR2 SYGVNS. The CDR3 covers 15 residues. With 4 bases clipped from V and 2 bases from J, the junction kept 6 bases outside the gene matches. The protocol was immunoSEQ multiplex PCR, while the TCRdb copy is restricted to in-frame clones and leaves out a portion. The repertoire consists of 150,000 to 200,000 clones, with 84% occurring once and the leading ten covering more than 6.5%. The clonotype comes from a man aged 18 to 29 in good health and CMV-seropositive. Sequences were obtained from PBMCs. This sequence joins TRBV25-1 and TRBJ2-7; 9 bases line up with TRBD1. The CDR3 protein is CASSGPDRGAYEQYF. The CDR3 DNA is TGTGCCAGCAGTGGGCCAGACAGGGGGGCCTACGAGCAGTACTTC.